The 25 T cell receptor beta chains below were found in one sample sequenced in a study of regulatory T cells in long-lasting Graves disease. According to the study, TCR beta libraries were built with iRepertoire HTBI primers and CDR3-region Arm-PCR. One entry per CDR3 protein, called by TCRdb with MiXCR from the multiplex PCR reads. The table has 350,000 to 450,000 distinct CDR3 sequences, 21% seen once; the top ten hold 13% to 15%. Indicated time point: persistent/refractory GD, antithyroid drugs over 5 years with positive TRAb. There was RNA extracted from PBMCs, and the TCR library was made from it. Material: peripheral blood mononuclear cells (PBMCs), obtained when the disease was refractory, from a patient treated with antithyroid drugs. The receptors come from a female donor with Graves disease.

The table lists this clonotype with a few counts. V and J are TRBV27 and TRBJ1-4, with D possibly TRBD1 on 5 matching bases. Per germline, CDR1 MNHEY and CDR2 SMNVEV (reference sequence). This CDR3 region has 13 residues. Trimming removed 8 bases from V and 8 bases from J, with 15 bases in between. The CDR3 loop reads CASLKSGTEKLFF. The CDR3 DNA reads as TGTGCCAGCCTTAAATCCGGGACCGAAAAACTGTTTTTT.

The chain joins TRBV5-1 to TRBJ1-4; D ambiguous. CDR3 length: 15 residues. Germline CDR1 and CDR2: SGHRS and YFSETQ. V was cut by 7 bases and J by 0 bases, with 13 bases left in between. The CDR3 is CASVNVRPTNEKLFF. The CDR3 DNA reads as TGCGCCAGCGTGAATGTAAGGCCAACTAATGAAAAACTGTTTTTT.

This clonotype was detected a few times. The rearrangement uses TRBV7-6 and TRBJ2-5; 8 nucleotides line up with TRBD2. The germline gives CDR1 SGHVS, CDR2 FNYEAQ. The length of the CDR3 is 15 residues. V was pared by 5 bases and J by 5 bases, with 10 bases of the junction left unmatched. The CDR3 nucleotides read TGTGCCAGCAGCCGCAGGACTAGCTCAGAGGAGACCCAGTACTTC. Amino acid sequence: CASSRRTSSEETQYF.

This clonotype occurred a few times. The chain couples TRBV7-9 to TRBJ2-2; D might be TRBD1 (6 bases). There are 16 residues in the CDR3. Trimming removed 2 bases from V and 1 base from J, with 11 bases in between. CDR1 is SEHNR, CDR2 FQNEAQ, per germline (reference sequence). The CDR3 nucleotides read TGTGCCAGCAGCTTAAGTACAGGGATGAACACCGGGGAGCTGTTTTTT. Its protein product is CASSLSTGMNTGELFF.

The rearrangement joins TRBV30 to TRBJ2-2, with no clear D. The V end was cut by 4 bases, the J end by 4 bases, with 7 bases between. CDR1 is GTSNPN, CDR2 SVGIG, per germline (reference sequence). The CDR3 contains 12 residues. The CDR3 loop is CAWTGVTGELFF. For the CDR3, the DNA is TGTGCCTGGACAGGTGTCACCGGGGAGCTGTTTTTT.

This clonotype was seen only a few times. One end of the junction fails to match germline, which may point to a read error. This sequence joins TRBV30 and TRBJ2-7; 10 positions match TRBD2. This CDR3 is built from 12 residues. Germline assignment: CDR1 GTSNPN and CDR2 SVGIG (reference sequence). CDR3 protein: CAWSTGVSGRHF. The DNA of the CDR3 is TGTGCCTGGAGTACTGGAGTTAGCGGGAGGCACTTC.

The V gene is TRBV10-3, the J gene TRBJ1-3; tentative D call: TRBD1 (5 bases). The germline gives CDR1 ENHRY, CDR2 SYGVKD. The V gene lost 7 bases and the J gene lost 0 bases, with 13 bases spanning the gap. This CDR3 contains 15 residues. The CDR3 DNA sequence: TGTGCCATCACGGGGGAGAGAAGCTCTGGAAACACCATATATTTT. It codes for CAITGERSSGNTIYF.

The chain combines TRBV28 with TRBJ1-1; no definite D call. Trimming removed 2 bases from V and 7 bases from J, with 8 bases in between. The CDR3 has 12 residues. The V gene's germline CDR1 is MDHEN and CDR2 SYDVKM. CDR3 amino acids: CASSLQTLEAFF. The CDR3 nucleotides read TGTGCCAGCAGTTTACAGACTCTTGAAGCTTTCTTT. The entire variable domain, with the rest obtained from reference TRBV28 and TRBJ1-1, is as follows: DVKVTQSSRYLVKRTGEKVFLECVQDMDHENMFWYRQDPGLGLRLIYFSYDVKMKEKGDIPEGYSVSREKKERFSLILESASTNQTSMYLCASSLQTLEAFFGQGTRLTVV.

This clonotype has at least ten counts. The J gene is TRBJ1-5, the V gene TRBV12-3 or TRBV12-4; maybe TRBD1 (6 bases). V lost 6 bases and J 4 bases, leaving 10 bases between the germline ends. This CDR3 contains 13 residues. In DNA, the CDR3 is TGTGCCAGCAGAGACAGGCGGAATCAGCCCCAGCATTTT. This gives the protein CASRDRRNQPQHF.

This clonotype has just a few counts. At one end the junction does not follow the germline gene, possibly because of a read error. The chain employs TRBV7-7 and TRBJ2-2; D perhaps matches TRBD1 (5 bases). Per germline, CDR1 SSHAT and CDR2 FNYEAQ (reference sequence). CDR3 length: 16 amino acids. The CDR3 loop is CASSPQAGLNTGELFF. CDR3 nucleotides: TGTGCTAGCAGCCCACAGGCAGGCCTCAACACCGGGGAGCTGTTTTTT.

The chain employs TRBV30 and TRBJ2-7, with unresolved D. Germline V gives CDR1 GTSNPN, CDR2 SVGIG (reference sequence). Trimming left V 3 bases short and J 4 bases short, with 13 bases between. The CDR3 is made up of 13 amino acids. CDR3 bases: TGTGCCTGGAGACCTCCCCAGGCTTACGAGCAGTACTTC. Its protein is CAWRPPQAYEQYF. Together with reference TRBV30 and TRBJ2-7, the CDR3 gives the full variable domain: SQTIHQWPATLVQPVGSPLSLECTVEGTSNPNLYWYRQAAGRGLQLLFYSVGIGQISSEVPQNLSASRPQDRQFILSSKKLLLSDSGFYLCAWRPPQAYEQYFGPGTRLTVT.

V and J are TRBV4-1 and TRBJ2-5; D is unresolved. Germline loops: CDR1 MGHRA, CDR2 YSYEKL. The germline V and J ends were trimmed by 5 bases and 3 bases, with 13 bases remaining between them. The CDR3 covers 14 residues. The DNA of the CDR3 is TGCGCCAGCAGCAAAACCTGGAAGGAAGAGACCCAGTACTTC. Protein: CASSKTWKEETQYF.

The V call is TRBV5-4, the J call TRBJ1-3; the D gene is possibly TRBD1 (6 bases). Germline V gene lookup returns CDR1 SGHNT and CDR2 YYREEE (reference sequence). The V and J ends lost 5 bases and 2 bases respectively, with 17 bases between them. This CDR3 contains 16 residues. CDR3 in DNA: TGTGCCAGCAGTCAACTACAGGGATCCGCTGGAAACACCATATATTTT. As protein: CASSQLQGSAGNTIYF.

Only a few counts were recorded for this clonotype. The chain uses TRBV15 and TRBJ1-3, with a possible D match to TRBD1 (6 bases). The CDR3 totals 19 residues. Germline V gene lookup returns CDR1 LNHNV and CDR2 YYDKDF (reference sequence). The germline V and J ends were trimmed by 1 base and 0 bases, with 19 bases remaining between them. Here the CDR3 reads CATSRGGPMDLNSGNTIYF. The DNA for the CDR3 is TGTGCCACCAGCAGAGGGGGGCCTATGGACCTTAACTCTGGAAACACCATATATTTT.

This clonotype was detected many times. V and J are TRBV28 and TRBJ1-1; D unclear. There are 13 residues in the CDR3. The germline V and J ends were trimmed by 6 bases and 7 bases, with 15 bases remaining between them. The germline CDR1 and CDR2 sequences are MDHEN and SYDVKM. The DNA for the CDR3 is TGTGCCAGCAGAATCCGCCCCGGAGATGAAGCTTTCTTT. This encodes CASRIRPGDEAFF. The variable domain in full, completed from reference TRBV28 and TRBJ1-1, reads DVKVTQSSRYLVKRTGEKVFLECVQDMDHENMFWYRQDPGLGLRLIYFSYDVKMKEKGDIPEGYSVSREKKERFSLILESASTNQTSMYLCASRIRPGDEAFFGQGTRLTVV.

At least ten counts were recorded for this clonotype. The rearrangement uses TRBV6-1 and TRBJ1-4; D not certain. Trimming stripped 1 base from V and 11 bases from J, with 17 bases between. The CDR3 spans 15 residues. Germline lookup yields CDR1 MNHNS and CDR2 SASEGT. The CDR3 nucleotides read TGTGCCAGCAGTGAAGACCGGGGAGGGAACGTTAAACTGTTTTTT. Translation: CASSEDRGGNVKLFF.

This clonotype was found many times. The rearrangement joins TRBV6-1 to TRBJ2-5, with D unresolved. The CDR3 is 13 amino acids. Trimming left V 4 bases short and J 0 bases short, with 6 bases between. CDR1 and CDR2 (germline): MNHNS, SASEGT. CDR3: CASSGSYQETQYF. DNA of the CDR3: TGTGCCAGCAGTGGATCGTACCAAGAGACCCAGTACTTC.

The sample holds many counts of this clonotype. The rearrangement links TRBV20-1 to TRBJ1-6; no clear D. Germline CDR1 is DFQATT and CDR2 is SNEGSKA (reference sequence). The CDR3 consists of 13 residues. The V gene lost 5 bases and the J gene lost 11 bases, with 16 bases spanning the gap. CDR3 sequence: CSARRERGTPLHF. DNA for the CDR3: TGCAGTGCTCGAAGGGAGCGTGGCACACCCCTCCACTTT.

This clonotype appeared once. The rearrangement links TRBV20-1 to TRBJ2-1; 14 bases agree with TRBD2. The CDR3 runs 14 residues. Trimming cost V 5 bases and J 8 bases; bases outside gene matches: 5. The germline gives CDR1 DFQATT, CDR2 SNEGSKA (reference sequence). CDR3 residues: CSAATSGRVYEQFF. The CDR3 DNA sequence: TGCAGTGCTGCGACTAGCGGGAGGGTGTATGAGCAGTTCTTC.

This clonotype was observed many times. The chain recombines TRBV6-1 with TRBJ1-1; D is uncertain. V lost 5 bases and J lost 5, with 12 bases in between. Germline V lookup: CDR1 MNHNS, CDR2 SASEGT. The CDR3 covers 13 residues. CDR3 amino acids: CASSTEGDTEAFF. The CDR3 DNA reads TGTGCCAGCAGTACGGAGGGAGATACTGAAGCTTTCTTT.

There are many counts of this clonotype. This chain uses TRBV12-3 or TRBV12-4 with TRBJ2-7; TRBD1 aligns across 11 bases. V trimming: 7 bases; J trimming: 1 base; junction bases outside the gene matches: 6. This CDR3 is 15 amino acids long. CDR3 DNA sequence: TGTGCCAGCACCCCGGACAGGGGGCATTCCTACGAGCAGTACTTC. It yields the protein CASTPDRGHSYEQYF.

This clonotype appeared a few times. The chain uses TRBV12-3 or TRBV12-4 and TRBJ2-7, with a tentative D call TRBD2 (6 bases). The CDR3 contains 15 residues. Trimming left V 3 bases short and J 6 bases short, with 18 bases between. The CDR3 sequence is CASSLRRGWATEQYF. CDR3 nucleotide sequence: TGTGCCAGCAGTTTGAGGCGGGGCTGGGCGACCGAGCAGTACTTC.

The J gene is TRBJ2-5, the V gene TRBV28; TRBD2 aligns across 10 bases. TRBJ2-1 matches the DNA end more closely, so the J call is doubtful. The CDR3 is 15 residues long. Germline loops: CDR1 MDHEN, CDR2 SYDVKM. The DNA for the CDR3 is TGTGCCAGCAGCCCAAGCGGGAGGGTTGGGAATGAGCAGTTCTTC. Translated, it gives CASSPSGRVGNEQFF.

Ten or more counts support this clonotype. Written as DNA, the CDR3 is TGTGCCAGCAGCCAAAATACCGACCTCGAAGCTTTCTTT. Protein product: CASSQNTDLEAFF. The chain combines TRBV3-1 with TRBJ1-1; D unresolved. CDR1 and CDR2 (germline): LGHDT, YNNKEL (reference sequence). Trimming removed 2 bases at V and 8 bases at J, with 12 bases between. The CDR3 is 13 amino acids.

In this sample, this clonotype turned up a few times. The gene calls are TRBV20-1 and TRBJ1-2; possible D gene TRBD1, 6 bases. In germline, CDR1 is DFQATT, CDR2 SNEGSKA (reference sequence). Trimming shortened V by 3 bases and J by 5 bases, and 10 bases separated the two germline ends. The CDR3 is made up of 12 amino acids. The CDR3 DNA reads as TGCAGTGCTAGTACAGGGTGGTATGGCTACACCTTC. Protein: CSASTGWYGYTF.